The 17 T cell receptor beta chains below come from one sample, sequenced in a study of T-cell reconstitution after alpha-beta-depleted transplantation in children. Library preparation (for TCRbeta) was performed with unique molecular identifiers. TCRdb redid the calling of the PCR reads with MiXCR, one entry per CDR3 protein. The sample contains 420,000 or so distinct CDR3 sequences, approximately 11% of which appear only once. The sequencing here drew on PBMCs from the stem cell graft donor, taken from the stem cell graft. The receptors originated from a human donor who donated a stem cell graft to a child with acute myeloid leukemia.

This clonotype was recorded at least ten times. The CDR3 sequence: CSARDPRDADNEQFF. The CDR3 DNA follows: TGCAGTGCTAGAGATCCCCGGGACGCCGACAATGAGCAGTTCTTC. The gene calls are TRBV20-1 and TRBJ2-1; D assignment may be TRBD1 or TRBD2 (5 bases each). The germline V and J ends were trimmed by 0 bases and 5 bases, with 14 bases remaining between them. The V gene's germline CDR1 is DFQATT and CDR2 SNEGSKA (reference sequence). The CDR3 loop spans 15 amino acids.

This clonotype was seen repeatedly, ten times or more. V and J are TRBV20-1 and TRBJ2-1, with a tentative D call TRBD2 (5 bases). CDR1 and CDR2 (germline): DFQATT, SNEGSKA (reference sequence). The length of the CDR3 is 13 residues. V dropped 3 bases and J dropped 3 bases, with 9 bases sitting between them. The CDR3 region has the DNA TGCAGTGCTAGCGGGAATTTCTACAATGAGCAGTTCTTC. This codes for CSASGNFYNEQFF.

Many counts were recorded for this clonotype. The chain carries TRBV29-1 and TRBJ2-3; D gene unclear. Germline assignment: CDR1 SQVTM and CDR2 ANQGSEA. V lost 5 bases and J 4 bases, leaving 10 bases between the germline ends. This CDR3 comprises 12 residues. The CDR3 sequence: CSVSPGADTQYF. In DNA, the CDR3 is TGCAGCGTTTCACCCGGCGCAGATACGCAGTATTTT.

This clonotype was found a few times. The junction and the germline gene differ at one end; a read error may be behind it. V usage is TRBV7-2 and J usage is TRBJ1-1, with TRBD1 matching 9 bases. This CDR3 has 14 amino acids. Germline assignment: CDR1 SGHTA and CDR2 FQGNSA. CDR3 loop: CASSSGTGNPEAFF. Written as DNA, the CDR3 is TGTGCCAGCAGCTCCGGGACAGGGAACCCTGAAGCTTTCTTT.

The gene calls are TRBV7-6 and TRBJ2-7; 7 bases map to TRBD2. This CDR3 is 16 amino acids long. The trim removed 5 bases at V and 1 base at J, leaving 11 bases unmatched. Germline CDR1 is SGHVS and CDR2 is FNYEAQ. This chain's CDR3 is CASSPRAGSLSYEQYF. The CDR3 coding sequence is TGTGCCAGCAGCCCACGAGCGGGAAGCCTTTCCTACGAGCAGTACTTC. Using reference TRBV7-6 and TRBJ2-7 for the parts outside the CDR3, the full variable domain is GAGVSQSPRYKVTKRGQDVALRCDPISGHVSLYWYRQALGQGPEFLTYFNYEAQQDKSGLPNDRFSAERPEGSISTLTIQRTEQRDSAMYRCASSPRAGSLSYEQYFGPGTRLTVT.

This clonotype was counted only a few times. The V call is TRBV4-3, the J call TRBJ1-2; TRBD1 aligns across 7 bases. The CDR3 consists of 14 residues. CDR1 is LGHNA, CDR2 YSLEER, per germline. Trimming took 1 base from V and 4 from J; bases not matched to a gene: 3. The CDR3 bases are TGCGCCAGCAGCCAAGGTGCAGGGGGCTATGGCTACACCTTC. Its translation: CASSQGAGGYGYTF.

This clonotype was recorded many times. This chain joins TRBV15 and TRBJ2-1; D is undetermined. V lost 1 base to trimming and J lost 9 bases, with 16 bases between them. Germline assignment: CDR1 LNHNV and CDR2 YYDKDF (reference sequence). The length of the CDR3 is 15 residues. CDR3 protein: CATSRVLGALREQFF. CDR3 in DNA: TGTGCCACCAGCAGAGTCTTGGGTGCGCTCCGTGAGCAGTTCTTC.

This clonotype was picked up many times. This chain joins TRBV12-3 or TRBV12-4 and TRBJ1-2; D perhaps matches TRBD1 (6 bases). The CDR3 loop spans 13 amino acids. V shed 1 base and J shed 6 bases, with 9 bases lying between them. CDR3 DNA: TGTGCCAGCAGTTTAGGGGGGCCTCATGGCTACACCTTC. Amino acid sequence: CASSLGGPHGYTF.

The chain combines TRBV5-1 with TRBJ1-3; D not certain. This CDR3 is built from 16 residues. Trimming took 5 bases from V and 1 from J, leaving 16 bases between them. Germline CDR1 and CDR2: SGHRS and YFSETQ. The CDR3 protein is CASSNQPVESGNTIYF. The CDR3 region has the DNA TGCGCCAGCAGTAACCAGCCCGTAGAGTCTGGAAACACCATATATTTT.

This clonotype was seen more than once but under ten times. The chain combines TRBV6-1 with TRBJ2-3; TRBD2 matches 12 bases. CDR3 length: 16 residues. Trimming cost V 4 bases and J 1 base; bases outside gene matches: 3. CDR1 and CDR2 (germline): MNHNS, SASEGT. CDR3 in amino acids: CASSGRTSGGTDTQYF. CDR3 nucleotide sequence: TGTGCCAGCAGTGGACGGACTAGCGGGGGCACAGATACGCAGTATTTT.

The V gene is TRBV7-9, the J gene TRBJ2-5; no reliable D call. The V gene lost 0 bases and the J gene lost 2 bases, with 10 bases spanning the gap. CDR1 and CDR2 (germline): SEHNR, FQNEAQ (reference sequence). This CDR3 is 15 amino acids long. The CDR3 region has the DNA TGTGCCAGCAGCTTAGCGACACTGGCACAAGAGACCCAGTACTTC. Encoded protein: CASSLATLAQETQYF.

A few counts support this clonotype. This chain uses TRBV7-6 with TRBJ2-7, with D unclear. Between the trimmed V and J ends, which lost 1 base and 3 bases, there was a span of 7 bases. The CDR3 is 13 amino acids. The V gene's germline CDR1 is SGHVS and CDR2 FNYEAQ. CDR3 loop: CASSLDYNYEQYF. The CDR3 DNA sequence: TGTGCCAGCAGCTTAGATTACAACTACGAGCAGTACTTC.

The rearrangement uses TRBV20-1 and TRBJ1-1; D remains ambiguous. V shed 1 base and J shed 7 bases, with 10 bases lying between them. Per the germline V gene, CDR1 is DFQATT and CDR2 is SNEGSKA (reference sequence). CDR3 length: 12 amino acids. This CDR3 reads CSARGTWVEAFF. The DNA of the CDR3 is TGCAGTGCTAGAGGGACCTGGGTTGAAGCTTTCTTT.

The V call is TRBV6-5, the J call TRBJ2-7, with D possibly being TRBD2 (6 bases). The V gene lost 7 bases and the J gene lost 3 bases, with 22 bases spanning the gap. Germline V gene sequence: CDR1 MNHEY, CDR2 SVGAGI. The CDR3 has 16 residues. In nucleotides, the CDR3 is TGTGCCAGCACCAACCTGGGCCTAGCGTACGTCTACGAGCAGTACTTC. It yields the protein CASTNLGLAYVYEQYF.

This clonotype was observed at least ten times. This chain links TRBV20-1 with TRBJ2-4; 9 nucleotides agree with TRBD2. V shed 0 bases, J shed 0 bases, and the junction held 0 bases outside the gene matches. The CDR3 contains 15 residues. Germline V lookup: CDR1 DFQATT, CDR2 SNEGSKA (reference sequence). This CDR3 reads CSARELAGAKNIQYF. Written as DNA, the CDR3 is TGCAGTGCTAGAGAACTAGCGGGAGCCAAAAACATTCAGTACTTC.

This clonotype has more than one count but fewer than ten. The chain employs TRBV2 and TRBJ2-5; no definite D call. Trimming removed 11 bases at V and 2 bases at J, with 15 bases between. The V gene's germline CDR1 is SNHLY and CDR2 FYNNEI. The CDR3 is 13 residues long. The CDR3 protein is CAVISRYQETQYF. The CDR3 DNA reads as TGTGCCGTCATCTCGAGGTATCAAGAGACCCAGTACTTC.

This clonotype has only a few counts. The CDR3 here is CASRTGTLVNEKLFF. Here the CDR3 DNA reads TGTGCCAGTAGAACCGGGACGCTCGTCAATGAAAAACTGTTTTTT. V usage is TRBV19 and J usage is TRBJ1-4, with a possible D match to TRBD1 (5 bases). This CDR3 region has 15 residues. V gave up 6 bases and J gave up 5 bases, with 16 bases separating them. Germline V lookup: CDR1 LNHDA, CDR2 SQIVND (reference sequence).